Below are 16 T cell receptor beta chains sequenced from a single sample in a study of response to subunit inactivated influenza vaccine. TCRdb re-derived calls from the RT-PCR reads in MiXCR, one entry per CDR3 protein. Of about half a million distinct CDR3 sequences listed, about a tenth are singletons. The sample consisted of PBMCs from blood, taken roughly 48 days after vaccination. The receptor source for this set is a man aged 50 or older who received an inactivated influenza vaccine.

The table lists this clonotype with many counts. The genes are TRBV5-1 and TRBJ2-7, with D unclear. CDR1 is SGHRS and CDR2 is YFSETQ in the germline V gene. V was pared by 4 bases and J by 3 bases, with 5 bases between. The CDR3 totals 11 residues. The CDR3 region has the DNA TGCGCCAGCAGCGAAGACTACGAGCAGTACTTC. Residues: CASSEDYEQYF.

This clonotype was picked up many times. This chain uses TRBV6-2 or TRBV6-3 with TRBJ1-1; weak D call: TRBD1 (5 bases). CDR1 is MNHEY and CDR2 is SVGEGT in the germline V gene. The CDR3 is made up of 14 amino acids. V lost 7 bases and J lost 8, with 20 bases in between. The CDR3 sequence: CASTRPRGAAEAFF. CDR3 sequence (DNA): TGTGCCAGCACCCGACCGCGAGGGGCCGCGGAAGCTTTCTTT.

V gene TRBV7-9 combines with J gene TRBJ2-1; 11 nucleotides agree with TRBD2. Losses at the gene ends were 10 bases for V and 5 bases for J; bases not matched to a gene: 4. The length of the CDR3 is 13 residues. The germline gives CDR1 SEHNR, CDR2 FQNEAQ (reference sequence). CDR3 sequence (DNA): TGTGCCACTAGCGGGAGGAACCACAATGAGCAGTTCTTC. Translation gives CATSGRNHNEQFF.

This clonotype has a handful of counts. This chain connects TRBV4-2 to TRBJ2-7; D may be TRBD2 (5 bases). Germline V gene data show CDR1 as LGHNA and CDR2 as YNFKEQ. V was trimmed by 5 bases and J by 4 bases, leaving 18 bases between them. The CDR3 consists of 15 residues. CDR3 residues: CASSSRSGIRYEQYF. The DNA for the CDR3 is TGTGCCAGCAGCTCCCGTTCCGGGATCAGATACGAGCAGTACTTC.

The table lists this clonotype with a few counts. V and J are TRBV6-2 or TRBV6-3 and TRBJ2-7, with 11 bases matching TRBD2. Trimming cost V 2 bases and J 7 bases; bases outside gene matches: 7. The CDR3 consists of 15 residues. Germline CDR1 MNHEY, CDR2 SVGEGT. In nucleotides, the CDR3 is TGTGCCAGCAGTTACCCCCCCGGGACTAGCGGAGAGCAGTACTTC. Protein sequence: CASSYPPGTSGEQYF.

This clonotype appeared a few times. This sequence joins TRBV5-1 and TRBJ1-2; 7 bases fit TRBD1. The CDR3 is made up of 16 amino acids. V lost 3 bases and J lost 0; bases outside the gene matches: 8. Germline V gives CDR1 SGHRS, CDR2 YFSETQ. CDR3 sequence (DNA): TGCGCCAGCAGCTCGGCGGGACAGCGTACTAACTATGGCTACACCTTC. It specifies CASSSAGQRTNYGYTF.

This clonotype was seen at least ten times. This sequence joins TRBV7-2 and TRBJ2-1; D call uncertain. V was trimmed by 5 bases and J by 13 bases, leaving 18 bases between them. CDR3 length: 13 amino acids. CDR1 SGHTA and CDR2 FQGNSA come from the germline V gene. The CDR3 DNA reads TGTGCCAGCAGCCCTCCGGCGGCTACCTTTCAGTTCTTC. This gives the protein CASSPPAATFQFF.

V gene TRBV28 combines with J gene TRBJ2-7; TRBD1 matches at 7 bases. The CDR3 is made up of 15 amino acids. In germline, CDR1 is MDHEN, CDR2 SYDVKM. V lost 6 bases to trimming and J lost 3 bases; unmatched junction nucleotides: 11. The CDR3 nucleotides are TGTGCCAGCAGCCCCTTAGGACAGGTTCTCTACGAGCAGTACTTC. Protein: CASSPLGQVLYEQYF.

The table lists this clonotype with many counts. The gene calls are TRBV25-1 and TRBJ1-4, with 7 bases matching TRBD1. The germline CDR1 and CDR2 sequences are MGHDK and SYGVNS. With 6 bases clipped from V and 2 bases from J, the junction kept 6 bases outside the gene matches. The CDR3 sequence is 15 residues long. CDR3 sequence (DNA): TGTGCCAGCAGCGACAGGGTTTCGACTAATGAAAAACTGTTTTTT. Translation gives CASSDRVSTNEKLFF.

In nucleotides, the CDR3 is TGTGCCAGCAGCCAAGGGCAGACGAGGAATGAAAAACTGTTTTTT. Translating it yields CASSQGQTRNEKLFF. The V gene is TRBV4-2, the J gene TRBJ1-4; D unresolved. Looked up from germline, CDR1 is LGHNA and CDR2 is YNFKEQ. CDR3 length: 15 residues. V shed 1 base and J shed 5 bases, with 11 bases lying between them.

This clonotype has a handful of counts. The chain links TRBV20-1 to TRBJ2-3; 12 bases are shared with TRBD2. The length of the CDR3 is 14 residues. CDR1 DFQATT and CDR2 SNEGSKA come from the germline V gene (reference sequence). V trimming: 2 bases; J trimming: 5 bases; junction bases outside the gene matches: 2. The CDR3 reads CSARKGLAGDTQYF. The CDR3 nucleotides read TGCAGTGCTAGAAAGGGACTAGCGGGAGATACGCAGTATTTT.

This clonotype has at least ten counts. CDR3 residues: CASSLGRERDNEQFF. In DNA form, the CDR3 reads TGTGCCAGCAGCTTAGGGCGGGAGCGGGACAATGAGCAGTTCTTC. The rearrangement uses TRBV7-9 and TRBJ2-1; TRBD2 aligns across 7 bases. The germline CDR1 and CDR2 sequences are SEHNR and FQNEAQ (reference sequence). This CDR3 has 15 amino acids. The J segment lost 5 bases and the V segment lost 1 base, leaving 5 bases of the junction unmatched.

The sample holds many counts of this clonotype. The CDR3 spells CASSGQGNTGELFF. CDR3 coding DNA: TGCGCCAGCAGTGGACAGGGGAACACCGGGGAGCTGTTTTTT. The genes are TRBV10-2 and TRBJ2-2; 7 nucleotides agree with TRBD1. This CDR3 has 14 amino acids. V lost 4 bases, J lost 1 base, and 0 bases stayed unmatched. Per germline, CDR1 WSHSY and CDR2 SAAADI.

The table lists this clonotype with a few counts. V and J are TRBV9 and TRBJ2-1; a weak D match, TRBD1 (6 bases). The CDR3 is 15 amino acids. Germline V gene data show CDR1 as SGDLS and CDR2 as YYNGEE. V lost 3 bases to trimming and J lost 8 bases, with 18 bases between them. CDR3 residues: CASSATGFHGYEQFF. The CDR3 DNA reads TGTGCCAGCAGCGCCACAGGGTTTCACGGCTATGAGCAGTTCTTC.

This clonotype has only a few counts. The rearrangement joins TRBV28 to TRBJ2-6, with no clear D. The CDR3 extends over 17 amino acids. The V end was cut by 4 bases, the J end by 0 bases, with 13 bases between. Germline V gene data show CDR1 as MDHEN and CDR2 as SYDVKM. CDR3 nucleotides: TGTGCCAGCAGTTCACCCTTTACAGTCTCTGGGGCCAACGTCCTGACTTTC. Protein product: CASSSPFTVSGANVLTF.

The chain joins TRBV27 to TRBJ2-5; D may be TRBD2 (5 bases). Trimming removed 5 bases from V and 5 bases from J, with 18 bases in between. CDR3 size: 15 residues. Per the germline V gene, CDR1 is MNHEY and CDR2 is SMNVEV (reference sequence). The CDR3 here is CASSPRAPWRETQYF. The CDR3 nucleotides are TGTGCCAGCAGTCCTCGGGCCCCGTGGAGGGAGACCCAGTACTTC.